A single sample is the source of the 21 T cell receptor beta chains below, sequenced in a study of beta chain features in type 1 diabetes. General study points: Moderate yet significant TCRB CDR3 shortening was seen in Type 1 diabetes patients in all four CD4+ subsets.

Sequencing targeted expressed TCRB transcripts, as all isolated RNA had been reverse transcribed. Measured with immunoSEQ multiplex PCR; TCRdb has only the in-frame clones, and not every one. The repertoire includes 400,000 or so clones, around a tenth of them detected once, and about 0.6% sits in the top ten. Their antigen targets remain unknown. Sequenced material: central memory CD4+ T cells from blood. All receptors come from a man aged 30 to 45 with type 1 diabetes.

In regard to this clone: Other DNA sequences in the same sample also yield this CDR3. This sequence joins TRBV27 and TRBJ2-7; D is perhaps TRBD1 or TRBD2 (5 bases each). Trimming took 7 bases from V and 0 from J, leaving 13 bases between them. The germline CDR1 and CDR2 sequences are MNHEY and SMNVEV (reference sequence). The CDR3 is made up of 14 amino acids. The CDR3 loop is CASTPRDGSYEQYF. In nucleotides, the CDR3 is TGTGCCAGCACTCCCCGGGACGGCTCCTACGAGCAGTACTTC.

The rearrangement joins TRBV18 to TRBJ2-7; D remains ambiguous. The length of the CDR3 is 13 residues. Trimming removed 0 bases from V and 4 bases from J, with 7 bases in between. Germline loops: CDR1 KGHSH, CDR2 LQKENI. CDR3 sequence: CASSPPAGYEQYF. CDR3 DNA sequence: TGTGCCAGCTCACCACCGGCCGGTTACGAGCAGTACTTC.

The V gene is TRBV28, the J gene TRBJ2-7, with 10 bases fitting TRBD1. Germline values: CDR1 MDHEN, CDR2 SYDVKM. CDR3 length: 13 amino acids. After removal of 6 bases from V and 6 bases from J, the junction contained 5 bases not matched to a gene. The CDR3: CASSPGQGTEQYF. CDR3 DNA: TGTGCCAGCAGCCCGGGACAGGGGACCGAGCAGTACTTC.

Turning to this clone: Given a much more abundant clone one base away, this may be a read error. Other DNA sequences within the sample encode an identical CDR3. The CDR3 DNA follows: TGTGCCAGCAGCCGGGACTCTAATCAGCCCCAGCATTTT. It yields the protein CASSRDSNQPQHF. This sequence joins TRBV7-9 and TRBJ1-5; perhaps TRBD1 as D (5 bases). Germline V CDR1 and CDR2: SEHNR, FQNEAQ (reference sequence). Trimming stripped 5 bases from V and 4 bases from J, with 9 bases between. The CDR3 is 13 residues long.

In its sample, this clone was seen a few times. The chain has TRBV28 and TRBJ2-7; TRBD2 matches 12 bases. CDR3 size: 17 residues. V lost 3 bases to trimming and J lost 6 bases; unmatched junction nucleotides: 12. Germline lookup yields CDR1 MDHEN and CDR2 SYDVKM. The CDR3 nucleotides read TGTGCCAGCAGTTTGGGACAGACTAGCGGGAGAAAGTCCGAGCAGTACTTC. Its protein product is CASSLGQTSGRKSEQYF.

This clone was recorded many times. The genes are TRBV7-9 and TRBJ2-7, with unresolved D. The ends were cut back, 3 bases at V and 5 bases at J, with 5 bases in the middle. This CDR3 has 11 residues. CDR1 is SEHNR and CDR2 is FQNEAQ in the germline V gene (reference sequence). CDR3 sequence: CASSFIDEQYF. CDR3 coding DNA: TGTGCCAGCAGCTTCATCGACGAGCAGTACTTC.

This clone was counted only a few times. The chain joins TRBV10-1 to TRBJ2-3; maybe TRBD1 (6 bases). Germline assignment: CDR1 WNHNN and CDR2 SYGVQD (reference sequence). V was shortened by 3 bases and J by 3 bases, with 13 bases between the two germline ends. The CDR3 has 15 residues. CDR3 protein: CASSDPGVTTDTQYF. DNA of the CDR3: TGCGCCAGCAGTGATCCAGGGGTCACTACAGATACGCAGTATTTT.

In this sample, this clone turned up a few times. The chain links TRBV18 to TRBJ1-2; D possibly corresponds to TRBD1 (5 bases). The V end was cut by 3 bases, the J end by 6 bases, with 11 bases between. The germline V gene encodes CDR1 KGHSH and CDR2 LQKENI. This CDR3 has 13 residues. CDR3 region: CASSPSGWDGYTF. The CDR3 DNA sequence: TGTGCCAGCTCACCCTCAGGGTGGGATGGCTACACCTTC.

On this clone: The same CDR3 also results from other DNA sequences found in this sample. The chain has TRBV5-1 and TRBJ1-2; D unresolved. Germline CDR1 SGHRS, CDR2 YFSETQ. The CDR3 sequence is 13 residues long. Trimming left V 0 bases short and J 7 bases short, with 10 bases between. The CDR3 reads CASSLDAGSGYTF. CDR3 coding DNA: TGCGCCAGCAGCTTGGATGCGGGTAGTGGCTACACCTTC. Full variable domain (remainder filled in from reference TRBV5-1 and TRBJ1-2): KAGVTQTPRYLIKTRGQQVTLSCSPISGHRSVSWYQQTPGQGLQFLFEYFSETQRNKGNFPGRFSGRQFSNSRSEMNVSTLELGDSALYLCASSLDAGSGYTFGSGTRLTVV.

V gene TRBV19 combines with J gene TRBJ2-1; TRBD1 aligns across 9 bases. CDR1 and CDR2 (germline): LNHDA, SQIVND (reference sequence). The CDR3 runs to 15 residues. V was pared by 6 bases and J by 4 bases, with 7 bases of the junction left unmatched. The CDR3: CASRSGTGLYNEQFF. DNA of the CDR3: TGTGCCAGTAGGTCCGGGACAGGGTTATACAATGAGCAGTTCTTC.

V usage is TRBV6-6 and J usage is TRBJ2-5, with D perhaps TRBD1 or TRBD2 (6 bases each). Between the trimmed V and J ends, which lost 7 bases and 3 bases, there was a span of 9 bases. The germline CDR1 and CDR2 sequences are MNHNY and SVGAGI (reference sequence). This CDR3 contains 12 residues. The CDR3 loop reads CASTGAEETQYF. CDR3 coding DNA: TGTGCCAGCACGGGGGCGGAAGAGACCCAGTACTTC.

The sample holds many counts of this clone. The CDR3: CASSPAAGNAAYEQYF. Written as DNA, the CDR3 is TGTGCCAGTAGTCCAGCGGCAGGGAACGCAGCCTACGAGCAGTACTTC. The V gene is TRBV19, the J gene TRBJ2-7; D is tentatively TRBD1 or TRBD2 (5 bases each). V lost 5 bases to trimming and J lost 2 bases, with 19 bases between them. The CDR3 spans 16 residues. Germline-derived CDR1 and CDR2 are LNHDA and SQIVND (reference sequence).

This clone was detected only a few times. The V call is TRBV15, the J call TRBJ2-7, with 8 bases aligning to TRBD1. Per the germline V gene, CDR1 is LNHNV and CDR2 is YYDKDF (reference sequence). The CDR3 loop spans 15 amino acids. The V segment lost 5 bases and the J segment 0 bases; nucleotides outside the gene matches: 6. The CDR3 DNA follows: TGTGCCACCAGCCCTACAGGGGGTCTCTCCTACGAGCAGTACTTC. Protein: CATSPTGGLSYEQYF. Combining the CDR3 with reference TRBV15 and TRBJ2-7 gives the whole variable domain DAMVIQNPRYQVTQFGKPVTLSCSQTLNHNVMYWYQQKSSQAPKLLFHYYDKDFNNEADTPDNFQSRRPNTSFCFLDIRSPGLGDTAMYLCATSPTGGLSYEQYFGPGTRLTVT.

This clone was detected only a few times. The CDR3 loop is CASSLSVAGEPTQYF. CDR3 DNA: TGTGCCAGCAGTTTGTCGGTAGCGGGAGAACCGACCCAGTACTTC. V and J are TRBV28 and TRBJ2-5; 9 bases match TRBD2. The CDR3 spans 15 residues. J lost 7 bases, V lost 3 bases, and 9 bases had no gene match. Per germline, CDR1 MDHEN and CDR2 SYDVKM.

This clone appeared a few times. This chain links TRBV14 with TRBJ2-6, with D unresolved. Germline CDR1 reads SGHDN; CDR2 reads FVKESK. V dropped 1 base and J dropped 2 bases, with 12 bases sitting between them. This CDR3 has 17 amino acids. CDR3 protein: CASSQGSSEPGANVLTF. The CDR3 DNA follows: TGTGCCAGCAGCCAAGGTAGCTCCGAGCCTGGGGCCAACGTCCTGACTTTC.

The table lists this clone with a few counts. The rearrangement uses TRBV7-9 and TRBJ1-2; D ambiguous. The germline CDR1 and CDR2 sequences are SEHNR and FQNEAQ (reference sequence). This CDR3 contains 11 residues. The V gene lost 8 bases and the J gene lost 8 bases, with 12 bases spanning the gap. This CDR3 is CASQIYKGYTF. The CDR3 DNA follows: TGTGCCAGCCAAATTTATAAGGGCTACACCTTC. Looking up the rest from reference TRBV7-9 and TRBJ1-2 gives the full variable domain: DTGVSQNPRHKITKRGQNVTFRCDPISEHNRLYWYRQTLGQGPEFLTYFQNEAQLEKSRLLSDRFSAERPKGSFSTLEIQRTEQGDSAMYLCASQIYKGYTFGSGTRLTVV.

This clone was observed a handful of times. The chain links TRBV7-2 to TRBJ2-5; 8 bases are shared with TRBD2. Germline-derived CDR1 and CDR2 are SGHTA and FQGNSA. After removal of 1 base from V and 5 bases from J, the junction contained 12 bases not matched to a gene. This CDR3 comprises 17 residues. Here the CDR3 reads CASSLVGLAGLVETQYF. The CDR3 coding sequence is TGTGCCAGCAGCTTAGTAGGGTTAGCGGGACTCGTGGAGACCCAGTACTTC.

The chain joins TRBV7-8 to TRBJ2-3, with 11 bases lining up with TRBD2. V dropped 5 bases and J dropped 1; count of bases not matched to a gene: 8. Germline V gives CDR1 SGHVS, CDR2 FQNEAQ. CDR3 length: 17 residues. The CDR3 protein is CASSIMTSGIGTDTQYF. CDR3 DNA: TGTGCCAGCAGCATAATGACTAGCGGGATTGGCACAGATACGCAGTATTTT.

The rearrangement links TRBV11-2 to TRBJ1-4; 7 bases map to TRBD1. This CDR3 region has 14 residues. Unmatched junction bases numbered 8, after V lost 5 bases and J lost 8 bases. The V gene's germline CDR1 is SGHAT and CDR2 FQNNGV. CDR3 sequence reads: CASSPQGGREKLFF. As DNA, the CDR3 is TGTGCCAGCAGCCCGCAGGGGGGGCGAGAAAAACTGTTTTTT.

This clone was seen ten or more times. This chain links TRBV6-1 with TRBJ1-5, with no clear D. Germline V gives CDR1 MNHNS, CDR2 SASEGT. This CDR3 has 14 residues. V was trimmed by 7 bases and J by 4 bases, leaving 14 bases between them. The CDR3 sequence is CASTEGFPNQPQHF. The DNA for the CDR3 is TGTGCCAGCACCGAGGGCTTTCCTAATCAGCCCCAGCATTTT.

The table lists this clone with a few counts. The chain is built from TRBV25-1 and TRBJ1-1; TRBD1 aligns across 8 bases. The J segment lost 3 bases and the V segment lost 7 bases, leaving 4 bases of the junction unmatched. The CDR3 is 13 residues long. Germline V gene lookup returns CDR1 MGHDK and CDR2 SYGVNS. The CDR3 bases are TGTGCCAGCACGGGACAGGATCACACTGAAGCTTTCTTT. It yields the protein CASTGQDHTEAFF.